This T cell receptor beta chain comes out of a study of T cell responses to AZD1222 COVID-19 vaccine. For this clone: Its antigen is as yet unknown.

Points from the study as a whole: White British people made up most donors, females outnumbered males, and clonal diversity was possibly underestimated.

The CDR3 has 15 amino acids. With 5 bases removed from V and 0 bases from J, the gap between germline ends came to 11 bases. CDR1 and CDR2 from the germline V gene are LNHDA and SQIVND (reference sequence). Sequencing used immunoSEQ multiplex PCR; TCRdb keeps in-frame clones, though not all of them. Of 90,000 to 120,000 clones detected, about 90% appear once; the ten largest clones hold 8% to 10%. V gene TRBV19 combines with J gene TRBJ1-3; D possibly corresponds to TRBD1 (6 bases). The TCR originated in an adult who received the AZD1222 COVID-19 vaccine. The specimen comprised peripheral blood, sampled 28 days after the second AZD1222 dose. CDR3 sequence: CASSRGQTSGNTIYF. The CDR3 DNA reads TGTGCCAGTAGTCGAGGACAGACCTCTGGAAACACCATATATTTT.